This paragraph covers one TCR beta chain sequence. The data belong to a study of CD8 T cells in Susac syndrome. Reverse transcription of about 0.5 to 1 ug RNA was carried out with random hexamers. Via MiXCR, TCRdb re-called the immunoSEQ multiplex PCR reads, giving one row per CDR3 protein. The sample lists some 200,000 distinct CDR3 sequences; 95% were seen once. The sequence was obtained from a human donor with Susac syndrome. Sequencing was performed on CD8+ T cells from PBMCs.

The CDR3 spells CSARTRGDTQYF. Here the CDR3 DNA reads TGCAGTGCTAGAACCAGGGGGGATACGCAGTATTTT. V is TRBV20-1 and J is TRBJ2-3; the match to TRBD1 covers 7 bases. The CDR3 runs 12 residues. Germline V gives CDR1 DFQATT, CDR2 SNEGSKA (reference sequence). V lost 2 bases to trimming and J lost 6 bases; unmatched junction nucleotides: 2.